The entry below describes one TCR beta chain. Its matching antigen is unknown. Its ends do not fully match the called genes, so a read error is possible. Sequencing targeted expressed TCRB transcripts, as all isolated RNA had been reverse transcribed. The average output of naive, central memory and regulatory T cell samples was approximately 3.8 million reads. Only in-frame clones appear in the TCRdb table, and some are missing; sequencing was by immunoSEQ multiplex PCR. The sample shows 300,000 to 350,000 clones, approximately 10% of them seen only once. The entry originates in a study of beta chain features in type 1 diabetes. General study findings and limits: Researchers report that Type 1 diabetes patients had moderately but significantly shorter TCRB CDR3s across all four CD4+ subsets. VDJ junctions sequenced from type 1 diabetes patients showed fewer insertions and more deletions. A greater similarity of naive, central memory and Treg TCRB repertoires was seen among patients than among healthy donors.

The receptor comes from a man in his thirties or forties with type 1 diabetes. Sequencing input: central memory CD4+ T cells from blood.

CDR3: CAISENTEAFF. The CDR3 region has the DNA TGTGCCATCAGTGAGAACACTGAAGCTTTCTTT. V gene TRBV6-6 combines with J gene TRBJ1-1; D is unresolved. In germline, CDR1 is MNHNY, CDR2 SVGAGI (reference sequence). The CDR3 spans 11 residues.